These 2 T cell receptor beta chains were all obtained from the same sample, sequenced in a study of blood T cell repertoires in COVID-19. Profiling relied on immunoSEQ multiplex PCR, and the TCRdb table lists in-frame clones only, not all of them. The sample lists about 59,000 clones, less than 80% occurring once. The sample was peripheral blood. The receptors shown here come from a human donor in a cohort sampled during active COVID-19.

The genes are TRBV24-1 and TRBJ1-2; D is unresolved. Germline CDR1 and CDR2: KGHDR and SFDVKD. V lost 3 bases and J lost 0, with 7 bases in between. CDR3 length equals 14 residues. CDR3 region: CATSDPPANYGYTF. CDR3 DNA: TGTGCCACCAGTGATCCCCCAGCTAACTATGGCTACACCTTC.

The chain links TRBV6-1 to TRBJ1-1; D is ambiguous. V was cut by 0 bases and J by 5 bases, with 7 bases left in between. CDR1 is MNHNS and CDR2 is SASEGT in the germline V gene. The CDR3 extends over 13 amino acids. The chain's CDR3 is CASSEAGGTEAFF. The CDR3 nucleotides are TGTGCCAGCAGTGAAGCCGGAGGGACTGAAGCTTTCTTT.